Presented here are 5 T cell receptor beta chains from one specimen sequenced in a study of Graves' ophthalmopathy and Graves' hyperthyroidism. RNA transcripts yielded amplified TCR beta CDR3 regions. Following a first-round RT-PCR that used HTBI primers, a second-round multiplex PCR was carried out. Each CDR3 protein gets one entry after TCRdb re-called the multiplex PCR reads with MiXCR. The table shows 200,000 to 250,000 distinct CDR3 sequences, with about 22% occurring only once. Sample: peripheral blood. These receptors all come from a woman aged 50 to 65 with Graves' ophthalmopathy.

The gene calls are TRBV7-2 and TRBJ2-1; a possible D gene is TRBD1 (5 bases). There are 15 residues in the CDR3. Germline values: CDR1 SGHTA, CDR2 FQGNSA. V shed 7 bases and J shed 2 bases, with 15 bases lying between them. The CDR3 DNA is TGTGCCAGCATCGAGGATGTAGGGGCCTACAATGAGCAGTTCTTC. This translates into CASIEDVGAYNEQFF.

This clonotype was observed at least ten times. This CDR3 reads CATLPGQGSRYGYTF. CDR3 in DNA: TGTGCCACCTTACCGGGACAGGGCTCGCGGTATGGCTACACCTTC. The chain has TRBV10-3 and TRBJ1-2, with TRBD1 matching over 9 bases. The CDR3 extends over 15 amino acids. CDR1 ENHRY and CDR2 SYGVKD come from the germline V gene. V was pared by 10 bases and J by 5 bases, with 14 bases of the junction left unmatched.

This clonotype was found many times. The missing conserved phenylalanine or tryptophan at the end of this CDR3 makes a read error likely. J is TRBJ2-7 and V is TRBV7-2, with unresolved D. V lost 8 bases and J 2 bases, leaving 16 bases between the germline ends. The germline V gene encodes CDR1 SGHTA and CDR2 FQGNSA. The CDR3 is 14 amino acids. The CDR3 protein is CASSLHPSPYEQYS. CDR3 coding DNA: TGTGCCAGCTCCCTCCATCCGTCCCCCTACGAGCAGTACTCC.

This clonotype was picked up many times. The chain couples TRBV28 to TRBJ1-1, with D maybe TRBD1 (6 bases). Trimming shortened V by 3 bases and J by 6 bases, and 11 bases separated the two germline ends. Germline V CDR1 and CDR2: MDHEN, SYDVKM. This CDR3 comprises 13 residues. The CDR3 protein is CASSLGGRAEAFF. In nucleotides, the CDR3 is TGTGCCAGCAGTTTGGGGGGGCGCGCTGAAGCTTTCTTT.

This clonotype was counted only a few times. The chain carries TRBV7-9 and TRBJ1-1, with TRBD1 identical over 7 bases. The ends lost 0 bases at V and 7 bases at J; junction bases unmatched: 5. In germline, CDR1 is SEHNR, CDR2 FQNEAQ (reference sequence). The CDR3 is 14 amino acids. This CDR3 is CASSLAQGVGEAFF. As DNA, the CDR3 is TGTGCCAGCAGCTTAGCCCAGGGGGTTGGTGAAGCTTTCTTT.